This TCR beta chain was documented in a study of identical twins. CDR1 and CDR2 from the germline V gene are MGHRA and YSYEKL. V lost 0 bases and J lost 2, with 8 bases in between. CDR3 size: 15 residues. This clonotype showed up many times. A universal primer site was added by template switching, and unique molecular identifiers were carried by the cDNA. TCRdb ran MiXCR on the 5' RACE reads and lists one entry per CDR3 protein. The sample shows under 250,000 distinct CDR3 sequences, 6% to 8.5% of them seen only once. These data are also associated with another study on yellow fever vaccine responses in identical twins.

The sample taken for sequencing was CD8+ T cells sorted from blood. This chain connects TRBV4-1 to TRBJ2-1; D unclear. This sequence was found in a woman under 30 in good health. The CDR3 protein is CASSQDSPAYNEQFF. The DNA of the CDR3 is TGCGCCAGCAGCCAAGATTCACCTGCCTACAATGAGCAGTTCTTC.